The next 5 T cell receptor beta chains were all read from a single sample in a study of blood T cell repertoires in COVID-19. Here immunoSEQ multiplex PCR was the method, and the copy in TCRdb shows in-frame clones only, minus some. The sample lists roughly 290,000 clones; approximately 85% were seen once. Sequenced: PBMCs or T cells enriched from blood (not recorded which). The receptors were gathered from a man aged 30 to 45 who had recovered from COVID-19.

The CDR3 DNA sequence: TGTGCCAGCAGCTTAGATCCTCGAGGCGAGCAGTACTTC. As protein: CASSLDPRGEQYF. This chain uses TRBV11-2 with TRBJ2-7; D uncertain. Germline CDR1 reads SGHAT; CDR2 reads FQNNGV. Trimming took off 0 bases at V and 6 bases at J, with 9 bases between the two ends. The CDR3 has 13 amino acids.

The V gene is TRBV12-5, the J gene TRBJ2-7, with 11 nucleotides matching TRBD1. The CDR3 runs to 13 residues. Germline V gene lookup returns CDR1 LGHNT and CDR2 FRNRAP. V lost 6 bases to trimming and J lost 3 bases; unmatched junction nucleotides: 1. The CDR3, as DNA: TGTGCTAGTGGCGGGACAGGGGGCTACGAGCAGTACTTC. This translates into CASGGTGGYEQYF.

The J gene is TRBJ2-7, the V gene TRBV30; TRBD1 matches 7 bases. Germline lookup yields CDR1 GTSNPN and CDR2 SVGIG (reference sequence). This CDR3 contains 12 residues. As DNA, the CDR3 is TGTGCTCGACAGGGCCCATCCTACGAGCAGTACTTC. Encoded protein: CARQGPSYEQYF.

This rearrangement joins TRBV5-4 to TRBJ2-5; 11 nucleotides agree with TRBD2. Germline V gene lookup returns CDR1 SGHNT and CDR2 YYREEE (reference sequence). V dropped 4 bases and J dropped 0; count of bases not matched to a gene: 5. The CDR3 is made up of 16 amino acids. The CDR3 nucleotides are TGTGCCAGCAGCCCTGGGACTAGCGGTAACCAAGAGACCCAGTACTTC. Its translation: CASSPGTSGNQETQYF.

This clone was detected once. This chain connects TRBV6-2 or TRBV6-3 to TRBJ1-2; TRBD1 might be the D (6 bases). Trimming took off 6 bases at V and 1 base at J, with 15 bases between the two ends. This CDR3 comprises 15 residues. The germline V gene encodes CDR1 MNHEY and CDR2 SVGEGT. The CDR3 nucleotides read TGTGCCAGCAGCCGGTCAGGGGCCTTTAACTATGGCTACACCTTC. It is translated as CASSRSGAFNYGYTF.